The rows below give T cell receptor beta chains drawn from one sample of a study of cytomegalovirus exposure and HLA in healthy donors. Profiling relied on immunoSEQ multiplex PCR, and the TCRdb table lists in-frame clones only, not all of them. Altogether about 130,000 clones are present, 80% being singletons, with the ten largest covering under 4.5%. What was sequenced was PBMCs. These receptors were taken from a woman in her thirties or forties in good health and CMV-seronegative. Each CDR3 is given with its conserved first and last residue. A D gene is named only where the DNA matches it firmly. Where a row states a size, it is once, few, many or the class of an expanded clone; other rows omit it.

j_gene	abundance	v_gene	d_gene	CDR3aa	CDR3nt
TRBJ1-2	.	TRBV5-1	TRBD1	CASSWGQGINYGYTF	TGCGCCAGCAGCTGGGGACAGGGGATTAACTATGGCTACACCTTC
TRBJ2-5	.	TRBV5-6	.	CASSPYDQGTQYF	TGTGCCAGCAGCCCGTACGACCAGGGGACCCAGTACTTC
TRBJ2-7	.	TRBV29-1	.	CSVEARQSSGEQYF	TGCAGCGTTGAAGCCAGACAATCCAGTGGAGAGCAGTACTTC
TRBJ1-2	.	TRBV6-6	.	CASSSDSYGHTF	TGTGCCAGCAGTTCAGACAGTTATGGCCACACCTTC
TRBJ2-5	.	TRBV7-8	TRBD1	CASSLTHGGTGLETQYF	TGTGCCAGCAGCTTAACTCACGGGGGGACAGGGCTAGAGACCCAGTACTTC
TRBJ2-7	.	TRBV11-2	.	CASSSWGREQYF	TGTGCCAGCAGCTCCTGGGGGAGGGAGCAGTACTTC
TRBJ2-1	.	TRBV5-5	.	CASSLDRNNEQFF	TGTGCCAGCAGCTTGGACAGGAACAATGAGCAGTTCTTC
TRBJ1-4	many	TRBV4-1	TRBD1	CASSQYGDRVNEKLFF	TGCGCCAGCAGCCAATACGGTGACAGGGTGAACGAAAAACTGTTTTTT
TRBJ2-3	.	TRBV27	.	CASRRRSTDTQYF	TGTGCCAGCAGGAGGAGGTCTACAGATACGCAGTATTTT
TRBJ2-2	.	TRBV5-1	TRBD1	CASSLDRGPTGELFF	TGCGCCAGCAGCTTGGACAGGGGACCCACCGGGGAGCTGTTTTTT
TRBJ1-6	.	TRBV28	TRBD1	CASTPDRVGNSPLHF	TGTGCCAGCACCCCCGACAGGGTCGGAAATTCACCCCTCCACTTT
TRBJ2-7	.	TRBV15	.	CATSRVGQGQAYEQYF	TGTGCCACCAGCAGAGTGGGCCAGGGGCAAGCCTACGAGCAGTACTTC
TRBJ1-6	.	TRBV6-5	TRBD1	CASRRDSSNSPLHF	TGTGCCAGCAGACGGGACAGCTCCAATTCACCCCTCCACTTT
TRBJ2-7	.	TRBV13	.	CASSYSDLSYEQYF	TGTGCCAGCAGCTACAGTGACCTCTCCTACGAGCAGTACTTC
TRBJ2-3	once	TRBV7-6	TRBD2	CASSLGASGDHTDTQYF	TGTGCCAGCAGCTTAGGGGCTAGCGGGGACCACACAGATACGCAGTATTTT
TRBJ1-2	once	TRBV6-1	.	CASSVRSDNHNYGYTF	TGTGCCAGCAGTGTACGCTCGGACAACCATAACTATGGCTACACCTTC
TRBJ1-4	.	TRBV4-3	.	CASSQIGQGGTNEKLFF	TGCGCCAGCAGCCAAATTGGGCAGGGAGGGACTAATGAAAAACTGTTTTTT
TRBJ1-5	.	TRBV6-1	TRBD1	CATLLDRVNQPQHF	TGTGCCACCCTACTCGACAGGGTCAATCAGCCCCAGCATTTT
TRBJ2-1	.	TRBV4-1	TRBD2	CASSRSTGLADGNEQFF	TGCGCCAGCAGCCGATCGACGGGACTAGCGGACGGCAATGAGCAGTTCTTC
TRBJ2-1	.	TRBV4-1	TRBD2	CASSKGLAGVLSKSSYNEQFF	TGCGCCAGCAGCAAGGGGCTAGCGGGGGTCCTAAGTAAGAGCTCCTACAATGAGCAGTTCTTC
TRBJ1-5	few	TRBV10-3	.	CAIQRESNQPQHF	TGTGCCATCCAGAGGGAAAGCAATCAGCCCCAGCATTTT
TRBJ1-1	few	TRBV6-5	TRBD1	CASSSKDRVNTEAFF	TGTGCCAGCAGTTCGAAAGACAGGGTGAACACTGAAGCTTTCTTT
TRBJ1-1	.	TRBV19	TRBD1	CASSLRDSSLPGTEAFF	TGTGCCAGTAGTCTCCGGGACAGTTCCCTTCCGGGCACTGAAGCTTTCTTT
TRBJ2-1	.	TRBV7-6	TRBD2	CASSLDRPGRDEQFF	TGTGCCAGCAGCTTAGACAGACCGGGGAGGGATGAGCAGTTCTTC
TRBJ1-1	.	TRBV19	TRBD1	CASTTGGVTEAFF	TGTGCCAGTACCACAGGGGGAGTCACTGAAGCTTTCTTT
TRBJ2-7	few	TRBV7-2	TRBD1	CASSHRTGSYEQYF	TGTGCCAGCAGCCACAGGACAGGTTCCTACGAGCAGTACTTC
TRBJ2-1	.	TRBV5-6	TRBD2	CASSLGLADYNEQFF	TGTGCCAGCAGCTTGGGGCTAGCGGACTACAATGAGCAGTTCTTC
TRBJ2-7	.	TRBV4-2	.	CASSQESLRDAYEQYF	TGTGCCAGCAGCCAAGAAAGTCTACGGGATGCCTACGAGCAGTACTTC
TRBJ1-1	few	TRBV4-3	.	CASSPPRDTEAFF	TGCGCCAGCAGCCCCCCGAGGGACACTGAAGCTTTCTTT
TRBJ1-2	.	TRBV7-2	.	CASTKITGYGGYPF	TGTGCCAGCACTAAGATAACAGGGTATGGTGGCTACCCCTTC
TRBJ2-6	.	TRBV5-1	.	CASSLGGSSGANVLTF	TGCGCCAGCAGCTTGGGTGGGAGCTCTGGGGCCAACGTCCTGACTTTC
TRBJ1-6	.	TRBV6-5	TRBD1	CASSYSGTGVSPLHF	TGTGCCAGCAGTTACTCTGGGACAGGGGTTTCACCCCTCCACTTT
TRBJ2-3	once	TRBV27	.	CASSLLPGDTQYF	TGTGCCAGCAGTTTACTCCCAGGGGATACGCAGTATTTT
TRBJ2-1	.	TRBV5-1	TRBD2	CASSSGLADNEQFF	TGCGCCAGCAGCTCTGGACTAGCGGACAATGAGCAGTTCTTC
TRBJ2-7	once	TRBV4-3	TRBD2	CASSQGTSGDASYEQYF	TGCGCCAGCAGCCAAGGGACTAGCGGGGATGCCTCCTACGAGCAGTACTTC
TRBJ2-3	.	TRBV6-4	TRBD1	CASSPGTGNSDTQYF	TGTGCCAGCAGTCCCGGGACAGGGAATTCAGATACGCAGTATTTT
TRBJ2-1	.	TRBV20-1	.	CSAAPGNEQFF	TGCAGTGCCGCCCCCGGCAATGAGCAGTTCTTC
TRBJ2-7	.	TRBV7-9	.	CASSPPSYEQYF	TGTGCCAGCAGCCCCCCGAGTTACGAGCAGTACTTC
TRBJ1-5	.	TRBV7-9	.	CASSWAGVNQPQHF	TGTGCCAGCAGCTGGGCAGGGGTCAATCAGCCCCAGCATTTT
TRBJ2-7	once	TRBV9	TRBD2	CASSAERETSEQYF	TGTGCCAGCAGCGCAGAGCGGGAGACGAGCGAGCAGTACTTC
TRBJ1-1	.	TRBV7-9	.	CASSNPGTEAFF	TGTGCCAGCAGCAATCCGGGGACTGAAGCTTTCTTT
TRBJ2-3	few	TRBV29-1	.	CSTSGGTSTDTQYF	TGCAGCACTTCGGGCGGGACTAGCACAGATACGCAGTATTTT
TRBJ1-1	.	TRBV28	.	CASSLTPQGIEAFF	TGTGCCAGCAGTTTAACCCCCCAGGGGATTGAAGCTTTCTTT
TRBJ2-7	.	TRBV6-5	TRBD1	CASSTSGTGPYEQYF	TGTGCCAGCAGTACCTCCGGGACAGGGCCCTACGAGCAGTACTTC
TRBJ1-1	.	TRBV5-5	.	CASSLYRWGDTEAFF	TGTGCCAGCAGCTTGTACCGATGGGGGGACACTGAAGCTTTCTTT
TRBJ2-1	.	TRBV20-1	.	CSARDTTQQFF	TGCAGTGCTAGAGATACCACTCAGCAGTTCTTC
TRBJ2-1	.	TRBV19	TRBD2	CASSTLAGEDNEQFF	TGTGCCAGTAGTACCCTAGCGGGAGAAGACAATGAGCAGTTCTTC
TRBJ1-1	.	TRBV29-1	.	CSVEVGAEAFF	TGCAGCGTTGAAGTTGGAGCTGAAGCTTTCTTT